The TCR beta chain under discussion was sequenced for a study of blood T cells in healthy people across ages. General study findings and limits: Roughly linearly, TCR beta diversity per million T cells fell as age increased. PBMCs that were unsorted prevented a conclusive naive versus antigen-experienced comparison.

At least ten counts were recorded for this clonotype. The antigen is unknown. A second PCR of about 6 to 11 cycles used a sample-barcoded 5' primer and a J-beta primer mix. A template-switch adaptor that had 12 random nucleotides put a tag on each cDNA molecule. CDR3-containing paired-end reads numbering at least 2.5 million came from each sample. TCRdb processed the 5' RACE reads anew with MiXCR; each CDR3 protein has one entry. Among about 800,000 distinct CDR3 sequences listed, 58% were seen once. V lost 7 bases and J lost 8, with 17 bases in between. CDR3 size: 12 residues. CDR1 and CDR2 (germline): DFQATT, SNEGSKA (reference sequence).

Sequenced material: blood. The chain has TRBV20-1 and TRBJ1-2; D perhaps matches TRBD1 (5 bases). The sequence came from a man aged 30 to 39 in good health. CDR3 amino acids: CSVTNGGNGYTF. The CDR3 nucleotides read TGCAGTGTCACCAACGGGGGGAACGGCTACACCTTC.